The 13 T cell receptor beta chains listed next were all sequenced from one sample in a study of cytomegalovirus exposure and HLA in healthy donors. The PCR had 60 Vbeta and 13 Jbeta primers. Only in-frame clones appear in the TCRdb table, and some are missing; sequencing was by immunoSEQ multiplex PCR. This sample has approximately 90,000 clones, with under 80% found just once. Specimen: PBMCs. The receptor set was obtained from a boy aged 5-17 years in good health and CMV-seronegative.

The chain is built from TRBV4-1 and TRBJ1-3, with D possibly being TRBD1 (5 bases). Germline V gene sequence: CDR1 MGHRA, CDR2 YSYEKL. The V and J ends lost 4 bases and 2 bases respectively, with 15 bases between them. The CDR3 is 16 amino acids. This CDR3 reads CASSPVQGKAGNTIYF. The CDR3, as DNA: TGCGCCAGCAGCCCCGTCCAGGGAAAGGCTGGAAACACCATATATTTT.

V gene TRBV7-2 combines with J gene TRBJ1-2, with 8 bases lining up with TRBD1. CDR1 and CDR2 (germline): SGHTA, FQGNSA. The CDR3 runs 14 residues. The ends lost 5 bases at V and 8 bases at J; junction bases unmatched: 10. The CDR3 coding sequence is TGTGCCAGCAGCACCGGACAGGGAGGTGTGGGCTACACCTTC. Translated, it gives CASSTGQGGVGYTF.

The V and J genes are TRBV5-5 and TRBJ2-1; 12 bases map to TRBD2. This CDR3 comprises 16 residues. V was clipped by 0 bases and J by 8 bases; unmatched bases: 6. Germline V gene lookup returns CDR1 SGHKS and CDR2 YYEKEE (reference sequence). The CDR3 sequence is CASSLGLAGAMYEQFF. The CDR3 DNA sequence: TGTGCCAGCAGCTTGGGACTAGCGGGAGCTATGTATGAGCAGTTCTTC. The whole variable domain, filled in from reference TRBV5-5 and TRBJ2-1, reads DAGVTQSPTHLIKTRGQQVTLRCSPISGHKSVSWYQQVLGQGPQFIFQYYEKEERGRGNFPDRFSARQFPNYSSELNVNALLLGDSALYLCASSLGLAGAMYEQFFGPGTRLTVL.

This clone occurred a few times. The chain combines TRBV4-3 with TRBJ2-1; 7 bases align to TRBD1. This CDR3 has 15 amino acids. V trimming: 1 base; J trimming: 9 bases; junction bases outside the gene matches: 9. Per the germline V gene, CDR1 is LGHNA and CDR2 is YSLEER. The chain's CDR3 is CASSQVNRGRGEQFF. The CDR3 bases are TGCGCCAGCAGCCAAGTAAACAGGGGCAGGGGTGAGCAGTTCTTC.

The rearrangement uses TRBV5-1 and TRBJ2-7, with 8 bases lining up with TRBD1. J was trimmed by 0 bases and V by 0 bases; bases with no gene match: 2. The CDR3 spans 15 residues. The V gene's germline CDR1 is SGHRS and CDR2 YFSETQ. The CDR3 loop reads CASSLGGQGSYEQYF. DNA of the CDR3: TGCGCCAGCAGCTTGGGAGGACAGGGCTCCTACGAGCAGTACTTC. Filled out from reference TRBV5-1 and TRBJ2-7, the complete variable domain reads KAGVTQTPRYLIKTRGQQVTLSCSPISGHRSVSWYQQTPGQGLQFLFEYFSETQRNKGNFPGRFSGRQFSNSRSEMNVSTLELGDSALYLCASSLGGQGSYEQYFGPGTRLTVT.

The CDR3 region is CASSPRQGSNEKLFF. The CDR3 coding sequence is TGTGCCAGCAGTCCCAGGCAGGGCAGTAATGAAAAACTGTTTTTT. V usage is TRBV6-6 and J usage is TRBJ1-4; maybe TRBD1 (5 bases). Trimming shortened V by 5 bases and J by 4 bases, and 14 bases separated the two germline ends. Germline V gene lookup returns CDR1 MNHNY and CDR2 SVGAGI (reference sequence). This CDR3 spans 15 amino acids.

DNA for the CDR3: TGTGCCAGCAGTTCTAGCGGGAATTACGAGCAGTACTTC. Residues: CASSSSGNYEQYF. The rearrangement links TRBV28 to TRBJ2-7; TRBD2 aligns across 9 bases. There are 13 residues in the CDR3. Germline V gene lookup returns CDR1 MDHEN and CDR2 SYDVKM. The junction had 2 bases not matched to a gene; V was cut back by 4 bases and J by 4 bases.

The chain has TRBV14 and TRBJ1-2; D may be TRBD1 (5 bases). V dropped 3 bases and J dropped 6 bases, with 17 bases sitting between them. The length of the CDR3 is 15 residues. The V gene's germline CDR1 is SGHDN and CDR2 FVKESK. The CDR3 DNA is TGTGCCAGCAGCCAGGGTTTCGGGGGGGTCGATGGCTACACCTTC. This sequence encodes CASSQGFGGVDGYTF.

This chain connects TRBV29-1 to TRBJ2-1; D may be TRBD2 (5 bases). The V and J ends lost 5 bases and 8 bases respectively, with 16 bases between them. The CDR3 loop spans 13 amino acids. Germline loops: CDR1 SQVTM, CDR2 ANQGSEA. As DNA, the CDR3 is TGCAGCGTTCGACGGACTTTCGGGCATGAGCAGTTCTTC. Protein: CSVRRTFGHEQFF.

The V call is TRBV19, the J call TRBJ1-1; possibly TRBD1 for D (5 bases). The CDR3 contains 13 residues. From germline, CDR1 is LNHDA and CDR2 SQIVND (reference sequence). Deletions cut 8 bases from V and 3 bases from J, with 13 bases between. CDR3 DNA sequence: TGTGCCAGTCGATCCCGGGGGTACACTGAAGCTTTCTTT. This gives the protein CASRSRGYTEAFF.

With regard to this clone: One junction end disagrees with the germline gene, perhaps due to a read error. The chain recombines TRBV30 with TRBJ2-5; 8 nucleotides line up with TRBD1. The CDR3 consists of 9 residues. Per germline, CDR1 GTSNPN and CDR2 SVGIG (reference sequence). DNA for the CDR3: TGTGCCTGGGGACAGGGCGAGAACTTC. Translation: CAWGQGENF. The whole variable domain, remainder taken from reference TRBV30 and TRBJ2-5, is SQTIHQWPATLVQPVGSPLSLECTVEGTSNPNLYWYRQAAGRGLQLLFYSVGIGQISSEVPQNLSASRPQDRQFILSSKKLLLSDSGFYLCAWGQGENFGPGTRLLVL.

The rearrangement uses TRBV28 and TRBJ1-1, with TRBD1 matching over 10 bases. The germline V gene encodes CDR1 MDHEN and CDR2 SYDVKM. V lost 2 bases to trimming and J lost 0 bases; unmatched junction nucleotides: 12. This CDR3 has 19 amino acids. As DNA, the CDR3 is TGTGCCAGCAGTTTAGTACTTGGACAGGGGGTATTCATGAACACTGAAGCTTTCTTT. This encodes CASSLVLGQGVFMNTEAFF.

A word on this clone: As the CDR3 is not closed by the conserved phenylalanine or tryptophan, this likely results from a read error. This rearrangement joins TRBV30 to TRBJ1-5, with 7 bases lining up with TRBD1. Germline V gives CDR1 GTSNPN, CDR2 SVGIG (reference sequence). The CDR3 covers 13 residues. V trimming: 5 bases; J trimming: 2 bases; junction bases outside the gene matches: 3. CDR3 sequence reads: CAWAGTGNQPQHV. Written as DNA, the CDR3 is TGTGCCTGGGCCGGGACAGGCAATCAGCCCCAGCATGTT.